A single T cell receptor beta chain is shown here with its context. What it recognizes is unknown. The data are from a study of response to subunit inactivated influenza vaccine. One entry per CDR3 protein, called by TCRdb with MiXCR from the RT-PCR reads. The data contain approximately 480,000 distinct CDR3 sequences, 10% to 11% of them seen just once; the ten biggest clones take up approximately 12%. Study-level results: Few additional T cells are recruited per seasonal influenza vaccination, authors suggested.

This TCR was sampled from a man between 50 and 59 years old who received an inactivated influenza vaccine. The material sequenced was PBMCs from blood, taken more than 35 days after vaccination.

In DNA form, the CDR3 reads TGCGCCAGCAGCTTGGCCGCGGACAGTTATTACGAGCAGTACTTC. Protein sequence: CASSLAADSYYEQYF. The chain carries TRBV5-1 and TRBJ2-7; possible D gene TRBD1, 6 bases. Germline lookup yields CDR1 SGHRS and CDR2 YFSETQ. The CDR3 is 15 residues long. Trimming stripped 0 bases from V and 4 bases from J, with 14 bases between. The full variable domain, its missing parts supplied by reference TRBV5-1 and TRBJ2-7, is KAGVTQTPRYLIKTRGQQVTLSCSPISGHRSVSWYQQTPGQGLQFLFEYFSETQRNKGNFPGRFSGRQFSNSRSEMNVSTLELGDSALYLCASSLAADSYYEQYFGPGTRLTVT.